This T cell receptor (beta chain) was captured in a study of shared clonotypes between healthy human individuals. Points from the study as a whole: A few donors showed sharing of approximately 5% of naive CD4 clonotypes.

Deep level was the assay's run setting. Assay used: immunoSEQ multiplex PCR; TCRdb lists only in-frame clones, some missing. In the table there are over a million clones, around 95% of which are singletons. A word on this clone: Its matching antigen is unknown. Other DNA sequences of this sample code for an identical CDR3.

Trimming left V 1 base short and J 1 base short, with 8 bases between. This CDR3 has 14 residues. Per the germline V gene, CDR1 is MDHEN and CDR2 is SYDVKM. Among the donors, all were Caucasian adults who lived in Nashville, Tennessee. Splitting of CD4+ cells produced CD45RA+ naive and CD45RA-negative memory subsets. The rearrangement links TRBV28 to TRBJ2-7; D is perhaps TRBD2 (6 bases). This TCR derives from a man under 40 in good health. Sequences were obtained from naive CD4+ T cells sorted from blood. Noted subset: CD45RA+ positively selected. CDR3 in DNA: TGTGCCAGCAGTTTATCCGGGAGTTCCTACGAGCAGTACTTC. Translation: CASSLSGSSYEQYF. The full variable domain, in which reference TRBV28 and TRBJ2-7 provide the parts outside the CDR3, is DVKVTQSSRYLVKRTGEKVFLECVQDMDHENMFWYRQDPGLGLRLIYFSYDVKMKEKGDIPEGYSVSREKKERFSLILESASTNQTSMYLCASSLSGSSYEQYFGPGTRLTVT.